This is a list of T cell receptor beta chains from one sample in a study of Ad26.COV2.S vaccination and SARS-CoV-2 variants. Generated by immunoSEQ multiplex PCR, the TCRdb table keeps only in-frame clones and is missing some. The sample lists about 400,000 clones; approximately 86% were seen once. The sample was peripheral blood, taken in a trial of Ad26.COV2.S vaccine versus placebo. These receptors were taken from a person between 18 and 59 years old who received the Ad26.COV2.S COVID-19 vaccine or a placebo. The CDR3 runs from the conserved cysteine through the conserved F or W. The order of the fields is D gene, J gene, clone size, V gene, CDR3 protein, CDR3 DNA. D genes are given only for firm matches. Rows may omit the clone size; those that give it use once, few, many or a size class.

-,TRBJ2-7,few,TRBV19,CASSRTVAYEQYF,TGTGCCAGTAGCCGGACAGTTGCGTACGAGCAGTACTTC
-,TRBJ2-5,-,TRBV12-3/TRBV12-4,CASSPGQQETQYF,TGTGCCAGCAGTCCCGGACAGCAAGAGACCCAGTACTTC
-,TRBJ2-5,-,TRBV7-2,CASSRGGQETQYF,TGTGCCAGCAGCAGGGGGGGCCAAGAGACCCAGTACTTC
TRBD1,TRBJ2-2,-,TRBV4-1,CASSQPGQGLTGELFF,TGCGCCAGCAGCCAACCGGGACAGGGGTTAACCGGGGAGCTGTTTTTT
-,TRBJ2-3,-,TRBV11-2,CASSPQVGVTTDTQYF,TGTGCCAGCAGCCCCCAGGTAGGGGTGACCACAGATACGCAGTATTTT
-,TRBJ2-5,-,TRBV3-1/TRBV3-2,CASSQEPPETQYF,TGTGCCAGCAGCCAAGAACCCCCCGAGACCCAGTACTTC
-,TRBJ1-1,-,TRBV6-5,CASSYTRDTEAFF,TGTGCCAGCAGTTACACCAGGGACACTGAAGCTTTCTTT
TRBD1,TRBJ1-1,-,TRBV2,CASSWDSEAFF,TGTGCCAGCAGTTGGGACAGCGAAGCTTTCTTT
-,TRBJ2-1,-,TRBV9,CASSVVGSPYNEQFF,TGTGCCAGCAGCGTAGTGGGCTCCCCCTACAATGAGCAGTTCTTC
TRBD2,TRBJ2-1,-,TRBV11-2,CASSLRGGPYNEQFF,TGTGCCAGCAGCTTACGCGGGGGGCCCTACAATGAGCAGTTCTTC
-,TRBJ1-6,-,TRBV11-2,CASTRRSSSYNSPLHF,TGTGCCAGCACCCGGAGGAGCAGCTCCTATAATTCACCCCTCCACTTT
-,TRBJ1-6,-,TRBV5-1,CASSFKSKDGAYNSPLHF,TGCGCCAGCAGCTTTAAGTCGAAGGACGGAGCCTATAATTCACCCCTCCACTTT
-,TRBJ2-1,-,TRBV10-1,CASSDPDRYNEQFF,TGCGCCAGCAGTGATCCAGACAGGTACAATGAGCAGTTCTTC
-,TRBJ2-5,-,TRBV5-4,CASSLYQGSQETQYF,TGTGCCAGCAGCTTGTATCAGGGTTCCCAAGAGACCCAGTACTTC